The 15 T cell receptor beta chains given below trace back to one sample, sequenced in a study of siplizumab effects on memory and regulatory T cells. Here immunoSEQ multiplex PCR was the method, and the copy in TCRdb shows in-frame clones only, minus some. The sample holds 45,000 to 50,000 clones, less than 90% seen once. Sample: naive CD8+ T cells sorted from blood. Source of these receptors: a human donor in good health.

The gene calls are TRBV18 and TRBJ2-7; D call uncertain. V was trimmed by 4 bases and J by 2 bases, leaving 6 bases between them. This CDR3 is 12 amino acids long. Germline V gives CDR1 KGHSH, CDR2 LQKENI. CDR3 region: CASSLTPYEQYF. CDR3 sequence (DNA): TGTGCCAGCTCACTGACCCCCTACGAGCAGTACTTC.

The chain links TRBV2 to TRBJ2-4, with no clear D. Trimming shortened V by 4 bases and J by 6 bases, and 1 base separated the two germline ends. The CDR3 runs 10 residues. Looked up from germline, CDR1 is SNHLY and CDR2 is FYNNEI. The CDR3 sequence is CASSVNIQYF. The CDR3 nucleotides are TGTGCCAGCAGTGTAAACATTCAGTACTTC.

This sequence joins TRBV19 and TRBJ2-5; D ambiguous. The germline CDR1 and CDR2 sequences are LNHDA and SQIVND (reference sequence). The CDR3 is made up of 17 amino acids. Trimming shortened V by 6 bases and J by 0 bases, and 20 bases separated the two germline ends. CDR3 residues: CASRDLKAGLYQETQYF. CDR3 coding DNA: TGTGCCAGTAGAGATTTAAAAGCCGGGTTGTACCAAGAGACCCAGTACTTC.

The gene calls are TRBV28 and TRBJ2-1; 11 positions agree with TRBD2. The V and J ends lost 5 bases and 8 bases, in that order; junction bases with no gene match: 20. The germline V gene has CDR1 MDHEN and CDR2 SYDVKM. CDR3 length equals 19 residues. CDR3 in DNA: TGTGCCAGCAGTCGCCGGACAACCCACACTAGCGGGAGAACTTATGAGCAGTTCTTC. Amino acid sequence: CASSRRTTHTSGRTYEQFF.

The rearrangement uses TRBV2 and TRBJ2-4; a possible D gene is TRBD1 (6 bases). V lost 1 base to trimming and J lost 10 bases, with 17 bases between them. Germline V gene data show CDR1 as SNHLY and CDR2 as FYNNEI. This CDR3 is 15 amino acids long. The CDR3 loop reads CASSEGPPGQRIQYF. CDR3 sequence (DNA): TGTGCCAGCAGTGAAGGGCCACCGGGACAACGTATTCAGTACTTC.

The chain uses TRBV7-7 and TRBJ2-1; 7 bases map to TRBD1. The CDR3 has 16 residues. J gave up 7 bases and V 2 bases, and 11 bases lay outside the gene matches. Germline CDR1 SSHAT, CDR2 FNYEAQ (reference sequence). The CDR3 loop reads CASSLNPYRGKNEQFF. The DNA for the CDR3 is TGTGCCAGCAGCTTAAATCCCTACAGGGGAAAAAATGAGCAGTTCTTC.

This clone was observed a single time. The chain combines TRBV19 with TRBJ2-1; 12 nucleotides match TRBD2. The CDR3 sequence is 17 residues long. Trimming at V came to 6 bases and at J to 4 bases, leaving 10 bases not matched to a gene. Germline CDR1 is LNHDA and CDR2 is SQIVND (reference sequence). The CDR3 region has the DNA TGTGCCAGTAGCAAGGGTAGGACTAGCGGGATTTACAATGAGCAGTTCTTC. The encoded protein is CASSKGRTSGIYNEQFF.

The V and J genes are TRBV20-1 and TRBJ2-1; D not certain. The germline gives CDR1 DFQATT, CDR2 SNEGSKA (reference sequence). The CDR3 spans 9 residues. This CDR3 is CSRVNEQFF. CDR3 bases: TGCAGCCGGGTCAATGAGCAGTTCTTC.

This clone showed up just a few times. The chain joins TRBV27 to TRBJ2-6; 7 bases line up with TRBD2. This CDR3 has 16 amino acids. Germline trimming cut 7 bases from V and 0 bases from J; bases unmatched to any gene: 6. Germline-derived CDR1 and CDR2 are MNHEY and SMNVEV (reference sequence). DNA of the CDR3: TGTGCCAGCACCCTGACGGGGGGCTCTGGGGCCAACGTCCTGACTTTC. It codes for CASTLTGGSGANVLTF.

This clone was recorded only once. The J gene is TRBJ2-1, the V gene TRBV7-9, with 11 bases that match TRBD2. The CDR3 has 15 residues. The germline gives CDR1 SEHNR, CDR2 FQNEAQ (reference sequence). With V trimmed by 1 base and J by 7 bases, 3 bases remained unmatched. CDR3 sequence: CASSLVAGGGNEQFF. CDR3 coding DNA: TGTGCCAGCAGCTTAGTAGCGGGAGGGGGGAATGAGCAGTTCTTC. Combining the CDR3 with reference TRBV7-9 and TRBJ2-1 gives the whole variable domain DTGVSQNPRHKITKRGQNVTFRCDPISEHNRLYWYRQTLGQGPEFLTYFQNEAQLEKSRLLSDRFSAERPKGSFSTLEIQRTEQGDSAMYLCASSLVAGGGNEQFFGPGTRLTVL.

This clone was seen once. This chain connects TRBV7-3 to TRBJ2-1, with 10 bases matching TRBD2. V lost 4 bases to trimming and J lost 5 bases; unmatched junction nucleotides: 5. Germline CDR1 SGHTA, CDR2 FQGTGA. The CDR3 loop spans 15 amino acids. CDR3: CASSSGLARNNEQFF. The CDR3 DNA reads as TGTGCCAGCAGCTCGGGACTAGCGCGGAACAATGAGCAGTTCTTC.

The chain links TRBV5-4 to TRBJ2-5, with D possibly TRBD2 on 6 matching bases. Per germline, CDR1 SGHNT and CDR2 YYREEE (reference sequence). This CDR3 has 13 amino acids. Trimming left V 2 bases short and J 5 bases short, with 10 bases between. The CDR3, as DNA: TGTGCCAGCAGCTTTCCCGGAGGGGAGACCCAGTACTTC. Translated, it gives CASSFPGGETQYF.

The V call is TRBV11-2, the J call TRBJ2-5; TRBD2 aligns across 14 bases. The CDR3 runs 17 residues. Losses at the gene ends were 3 bases for V and 4 bases for J; bases not matched to a gene: 7. Germline V gene sequence: CDR1 SGHAT, CDR2 FQNNGV. The CDR3 spells CASSFAPGLAGAETQYF. The CDR3 DNA follows: TGTGCCAGCAGCTTCGCCCCGGGACTAGCGGGAGCAGAGACCCAGTACTTC.

The rearrangement joins TRBV7-6 to TRBJ2-3; weak D call: TRBD2 (5 bases). Trimming stripped 1 base from V and 4 bases from J, with 9 bases between. Germline V CDR1 and CDR2: SGHVS, FNYEAQ. The CDR3 runs 14 residues. CDR3 region: CASSLGTSPDTQYF. In DNA, the CDR3 is TGTGCCAGCAGCTTAGGCACTAGTCCAGATACGCAGTATTTT.

The rearrangement uses TRBV7-3 and TRBJ2-7; possibly TRBD1 or TRBD2 for D (5 bases each). This CDR3 is 13 amino acids long. Germline V lookup: CDR1 SGHTA, CDR2 FQGTGA. V was pared by 3 bases and J by 6 bases, with 12 bases between. CDR3 residues: CASSFGGRTEQYF. CDR3 coding DNA: TGTGCCAGCAGCTTTGGGGGAAGGACCGAGCAGTACTTC.